This TCR beta chain was sequenced for a study of blood T cell repertoires in COVID-19. The assay was immunoSEQ multiplex PCR, and TCRdb's table has in-frame clones only and misses some. The table lists about 670,000 clones, about 87% of them singletons. With V trimmed by 3 bases and J by 2 bases, 6 bases remained unmatched. The CDR3 length is 16 residues. This clone was found a few times. The sequenced sample consisted of peripheral blood. The clonotype was recovered from a woman under 30 with acute or convalescent COVID-19. The chain links TRBV23-1 to TRBJ1-5; 8 nucleotides align to TRBD1. TRBV23-1 belongs to the ORF category, with a function that is uncertain. The CDR3 sequence is CASSHLTGGGNQPQHF. CDR3 coding DNA: TGCGCCAGCAGTCACCTTACAGGGGGGGGCAATCAGCCCCAGCATTTT.